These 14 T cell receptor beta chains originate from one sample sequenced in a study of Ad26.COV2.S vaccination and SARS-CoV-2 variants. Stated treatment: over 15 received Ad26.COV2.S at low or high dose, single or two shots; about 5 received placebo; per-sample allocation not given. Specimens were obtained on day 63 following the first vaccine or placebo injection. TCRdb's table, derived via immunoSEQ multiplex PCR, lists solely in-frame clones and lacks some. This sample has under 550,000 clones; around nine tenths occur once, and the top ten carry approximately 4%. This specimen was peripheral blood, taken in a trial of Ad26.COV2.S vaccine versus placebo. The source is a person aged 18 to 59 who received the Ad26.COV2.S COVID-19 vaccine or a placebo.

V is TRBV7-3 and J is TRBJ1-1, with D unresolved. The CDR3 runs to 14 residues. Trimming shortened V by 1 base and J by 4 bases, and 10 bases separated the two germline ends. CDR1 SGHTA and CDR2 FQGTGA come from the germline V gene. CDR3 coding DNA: TGTGCCAGCAGCTTAATTGGGGTGGGCACTGAAGCTTTCTTT. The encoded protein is CASSLIGVGTEAFF.

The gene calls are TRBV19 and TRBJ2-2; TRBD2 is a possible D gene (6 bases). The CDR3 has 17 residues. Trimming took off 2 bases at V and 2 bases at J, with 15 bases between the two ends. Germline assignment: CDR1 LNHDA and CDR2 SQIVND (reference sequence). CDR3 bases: TGTGCCAGTAGTATATCCCGCGGGGCCCTAAACACCGGGGAGCTGTTTTTT. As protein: CASSISRGALNTGELFF.

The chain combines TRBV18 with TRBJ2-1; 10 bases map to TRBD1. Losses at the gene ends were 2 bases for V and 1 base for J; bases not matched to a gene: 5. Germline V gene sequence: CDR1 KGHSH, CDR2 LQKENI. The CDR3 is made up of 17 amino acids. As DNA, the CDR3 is TGTGCCAGCTCACCAGAAGACAGGGGGCGATCCTACAATGAGCAGTTCTTC. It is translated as CASSPEDRGRSYNEQFF.

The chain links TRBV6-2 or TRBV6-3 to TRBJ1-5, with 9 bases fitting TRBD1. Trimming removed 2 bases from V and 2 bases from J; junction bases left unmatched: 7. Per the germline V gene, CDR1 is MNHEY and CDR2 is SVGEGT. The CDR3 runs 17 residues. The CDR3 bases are TGTGCCAGCAGTTACACCAACAGGGGGCTGGGCAATCAGCCCCAGCATTTT. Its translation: CASSYTNRGLGNQPQHF.

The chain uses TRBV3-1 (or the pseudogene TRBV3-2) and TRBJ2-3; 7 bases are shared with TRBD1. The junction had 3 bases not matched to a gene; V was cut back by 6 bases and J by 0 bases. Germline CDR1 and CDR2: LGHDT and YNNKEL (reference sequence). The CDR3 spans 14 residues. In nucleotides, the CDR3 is TGTGCCAGCAGGGAACAGGGGAGCACAGATACGCAGTATTTT. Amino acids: CASREQGSTDTQYF.

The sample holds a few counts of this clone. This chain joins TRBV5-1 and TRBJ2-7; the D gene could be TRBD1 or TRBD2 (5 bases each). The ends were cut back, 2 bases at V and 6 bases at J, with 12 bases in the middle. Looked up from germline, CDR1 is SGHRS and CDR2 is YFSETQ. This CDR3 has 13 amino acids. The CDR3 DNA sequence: TGCGCCAGCAGCTTTAACCGGGACGCCGAGCAGTACTTC. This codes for CASSFNRDAEQYF.

CDR3 in amino acids: CASSQQGNQETQYF. The CDR3 DNA reads as TGTGCCAGCAGTCAACAGGGGAATCAAGAGACCCAGTACTTC. The chain links TRBV6-5 to TRBJ2-5, with 7 bases fitting TRBD1. This CDR3 contains 14 residues. V trimming: 5 bases; J trimming: 2 bases; junction bases outside the gene matches: 5. The germline CDR1 and CDR2 sequences are MNHEY and SVGAGI.

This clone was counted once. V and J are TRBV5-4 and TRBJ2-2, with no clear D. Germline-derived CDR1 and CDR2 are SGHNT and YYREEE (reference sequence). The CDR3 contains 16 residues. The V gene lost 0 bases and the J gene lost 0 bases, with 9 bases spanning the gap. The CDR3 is CASSLEQKPNTGELFF. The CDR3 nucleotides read TGTGCCAGCAGCTTGGAGCAGAAGCCGAACACCGGGGAGCTGTTTTTT.

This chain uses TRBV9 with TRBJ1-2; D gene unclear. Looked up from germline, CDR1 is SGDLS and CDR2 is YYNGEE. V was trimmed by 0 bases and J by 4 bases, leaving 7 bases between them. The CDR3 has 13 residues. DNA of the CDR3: TGTGCCAGCAGCGTAGGGGGAGCCTATGGCTACACCTTC. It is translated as CASSVGGAYGYTF.

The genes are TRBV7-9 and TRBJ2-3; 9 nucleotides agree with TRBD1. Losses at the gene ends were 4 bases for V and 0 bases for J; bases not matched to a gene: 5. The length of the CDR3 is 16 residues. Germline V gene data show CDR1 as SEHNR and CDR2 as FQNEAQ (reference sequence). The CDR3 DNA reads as TGTGCCAGCAGCTCCCCCGGGACAGGGAGCACAGATACGCAGTATTTT. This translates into CASSSPGTGSTDTQYF. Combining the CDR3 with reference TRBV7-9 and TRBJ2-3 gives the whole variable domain DTGVSQNPRHKITKRGQNVTFRCDPISEHNRLYWYRQTLGQGPEFLTYFQNEAQLEKSRLLSDRFSAERPKGSFSTLEIQRTEQGDSAMYLCASSSPGTGSTDTQYFGPGTRLTVL.

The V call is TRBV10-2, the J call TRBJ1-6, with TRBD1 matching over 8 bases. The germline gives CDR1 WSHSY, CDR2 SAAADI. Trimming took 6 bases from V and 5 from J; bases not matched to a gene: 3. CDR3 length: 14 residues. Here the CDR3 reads CASRDRVDNSPLHF. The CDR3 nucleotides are TGCGCCAGCAGGGACAGGGTAGATAATTCACCCCTCCACTTT.

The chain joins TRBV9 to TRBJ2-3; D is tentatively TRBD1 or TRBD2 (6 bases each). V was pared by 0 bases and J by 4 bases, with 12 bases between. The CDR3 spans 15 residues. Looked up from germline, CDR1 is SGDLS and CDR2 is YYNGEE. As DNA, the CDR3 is TGTGCCAGCAGCGTAGCGGGGGCCGGATCAGATACGCAGTATTTT. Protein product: CASSVAGAGSDTQYF.

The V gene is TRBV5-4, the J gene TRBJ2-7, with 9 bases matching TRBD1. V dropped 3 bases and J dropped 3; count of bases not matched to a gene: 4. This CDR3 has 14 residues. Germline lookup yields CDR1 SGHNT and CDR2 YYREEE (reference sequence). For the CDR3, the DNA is TGTGCCAGCAGCTCAAGACAGGGGGTCTACGAGCAGTACTTC. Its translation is CASSSRQGVYEQYF. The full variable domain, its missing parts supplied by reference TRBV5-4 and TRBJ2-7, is ETGVTQSPTHLIKTRGQQVTLRCSSQSGHNTVSWYQQALGQGPQFIFQYYREEENGRGNFPPRFSGLQFPNYSSELNVNALELDDSALYLCASSSRQGVYEQYFGPGTRLTVT.

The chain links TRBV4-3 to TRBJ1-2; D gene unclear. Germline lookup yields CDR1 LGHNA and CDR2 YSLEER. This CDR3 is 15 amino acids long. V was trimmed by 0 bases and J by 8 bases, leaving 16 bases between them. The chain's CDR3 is CASSQDGSDSGGYTF. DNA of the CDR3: TGCGCCAGCAGCCAAGATGGGAGCGACTCTGGCGGCTACACCTTC.